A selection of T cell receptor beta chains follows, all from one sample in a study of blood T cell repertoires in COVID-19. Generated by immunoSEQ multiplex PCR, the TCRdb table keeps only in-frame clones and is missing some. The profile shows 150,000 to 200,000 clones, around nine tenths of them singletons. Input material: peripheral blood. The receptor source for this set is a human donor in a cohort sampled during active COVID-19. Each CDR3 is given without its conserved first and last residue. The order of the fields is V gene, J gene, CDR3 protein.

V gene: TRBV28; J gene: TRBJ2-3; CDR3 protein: ASSSSFGGTTDTQY
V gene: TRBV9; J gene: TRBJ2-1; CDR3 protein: ASSTDLAGGALDEQF
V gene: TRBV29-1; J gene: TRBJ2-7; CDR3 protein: SAKRQGRYEQY
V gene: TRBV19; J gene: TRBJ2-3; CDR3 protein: ASSIGTSGRWSDTQY
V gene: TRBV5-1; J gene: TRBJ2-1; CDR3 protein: ASSQPSGTGYYNEQF
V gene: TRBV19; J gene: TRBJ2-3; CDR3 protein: ASIGQHTDTQY
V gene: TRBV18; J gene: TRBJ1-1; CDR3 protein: ASSPLPGVVNTEAF
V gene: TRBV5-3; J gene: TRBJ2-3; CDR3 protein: ARSLVQGRGATDTQY
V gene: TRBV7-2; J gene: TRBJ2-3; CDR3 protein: ASSLAWGLASTDTQY
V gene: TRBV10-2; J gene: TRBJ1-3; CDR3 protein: ASTDDRVGNTIY
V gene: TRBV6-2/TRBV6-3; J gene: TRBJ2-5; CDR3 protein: ASSYIGQGLRETQY